This T cell receptor beta chain came from a study of blood T cells in healthy people across ages. Study findings and constraints: Estimated diversity, derived from one million T cells, was regarded as an underestimate. No conclusive comparison of naive versus antigen-experienced cells was possible with unsorted PBMCs. Correlation between TCR beta diversity and naive T cell percentage was strong.

The CDR3 has 13 amino acids. Trimming removed 5 bases from V and 10 bases from J, with 15 bases in between. CDR1 LNHDA and CDR2 SQIVND come from the germline V gene (reference sequence). This clonotype was recorded at least ten times. The antigen is unknown. For the second PCR, which ran for roughly 6 to 12 cycles, a sample-barcoded 5' primer and a J-beta primer mix were used. Each cDNA molecule carried a tag from a template-switch adaptor that contained 12 random nucleotides. TCRdb reprocessed the 5' RACE reads with MiXCR, giving one entry per CDR3 protein. The data show some 730,000 distinct CDR3 sequences, approximately 21% seen once.

The chain recombines TRBV19 with TRBJ2-1; a weak D match, TRBD2 (6 bases). Source material: blood. The TCR comes from a man aged 70 or older in good health. CDR3 coding DNA: TGTGCCAGTAGTCCAAGCCGGGGGTCCGAGCAGTTCTTC. It encodes CASSPSRGSEQFF. The variable domain in full, completed from reference TRBV19 and TRBJ2-1, reads DGGITQSPKYLFRKEGQNVTLSCEQNLNHDAMYWYRQDPGQGLRLIYYSQIVNDFQKGDIAEGYSVSREKKESFPLTVTSAQKNPTAFYLCASSPSRGSEQFFGPGTRLTVL.